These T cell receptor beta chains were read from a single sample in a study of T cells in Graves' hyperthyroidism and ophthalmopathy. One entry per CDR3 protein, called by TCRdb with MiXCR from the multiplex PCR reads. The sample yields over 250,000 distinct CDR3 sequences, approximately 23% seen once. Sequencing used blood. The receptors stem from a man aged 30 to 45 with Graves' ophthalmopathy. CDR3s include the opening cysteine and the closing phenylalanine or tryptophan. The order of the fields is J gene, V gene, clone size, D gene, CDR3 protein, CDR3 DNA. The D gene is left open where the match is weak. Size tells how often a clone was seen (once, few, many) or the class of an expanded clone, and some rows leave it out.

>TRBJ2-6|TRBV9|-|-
CASSVEGSGANVLTF
TGTGCCAGCAGCGTAGAGGGGTCTGGGGCCAACGTCCTGACTTTC
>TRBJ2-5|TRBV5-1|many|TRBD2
CASSPGLAGGETQYF
TGTGCCAGCAGTCCCGGACTAGCGGGGGGAGAGACCCAGTACTTC
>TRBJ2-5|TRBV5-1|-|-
CASSLGARVGETQYF
TGCGCCAGCAGCTTGGGTGCCAGGGTTGGGGAGACCCAGTACTTC
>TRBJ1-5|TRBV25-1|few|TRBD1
CASSEYRDRGHNKDQPQHF
TGTGCCAGCAGTGAATACCGGGACAGAGGCCACAATAAAGATCAGCCCCAGCATTTT
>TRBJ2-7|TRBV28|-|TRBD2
CASSSPAAGAYEQYF
TGTGCCAGCAGTTCACCCGCCGCGGGAGCCTACGAGCAGTACTTC
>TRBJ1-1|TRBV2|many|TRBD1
CATSRDRELGTEAFF
TGTGCCACCTCCCGGGACAGGGAATTGGGAACTGAAGCTTTCTTT
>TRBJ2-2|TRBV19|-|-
CAGRERSTGELFF
TGTGCCGGCAGGGAACGTTCCACCGGGGAGCTGTTTTTT
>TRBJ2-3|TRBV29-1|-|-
CSVLELKGTDTQYF
TGCAGCGTACTGGAGTTGAAGGGCACAGATACGCAGTATTTT
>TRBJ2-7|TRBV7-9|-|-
CASSPLPMYEQYF
TGTGCCAGCAGCCCCCTTCCAATGTACGAGCAGTACTTC
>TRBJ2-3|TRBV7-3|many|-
CASSVARDTQYF
TGTGCCAGCAGCGTGGCGCGAGATACGCAGTATTTT
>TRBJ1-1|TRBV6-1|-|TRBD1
CASSYDRGRTEAFF
TGTGCCAGCAGCTATGACAGGGGGCGGACTGAAGCTTTCTTT
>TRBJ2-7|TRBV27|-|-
CASSRTGKYEQYF
TGTGCCAGCAGTCGAACAGGGAAATACGAGCAGTACTTC
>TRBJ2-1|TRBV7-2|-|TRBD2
CASSLQPLSAGGYNEQFF
TGTGCCAGCAGCTTACAACCTCTTTCTGCGGGAGGGTACAATGAGCAGTTCTTC
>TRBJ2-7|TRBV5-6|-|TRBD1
CASSLYGDRVATYEQYF
TGTGCCAGCAGCTTGTACGGTGACAGGGTAGCCACCTACGAGCAGTACTTC
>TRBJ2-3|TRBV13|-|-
CASGLRRVSTDTQYF
TGTGCCAGCGGCTTAAGGCGGGTTAGCACAGATACGCAGTATTTT
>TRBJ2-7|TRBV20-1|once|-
CSARVLGRAYEQYF
TGCAGTGCTAGAGTTCTGGGCAGAGCCTACGAGCAGTACTTC
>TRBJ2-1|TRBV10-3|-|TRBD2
CAISESWVAGVYNEQFF
TGTGCCATCAGTGAGTCGTGGGTAGCGGGAGTCTACAATGAGCAGTTCTTC
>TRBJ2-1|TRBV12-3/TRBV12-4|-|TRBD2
CASGRTSGRAGEQFF
TGTGCCAGCGGTAGGACTAGCGGGAGGGCTGGTGAGCAGTTCTTC
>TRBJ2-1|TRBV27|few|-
CASSLLGGSSYNEQFF
TGTGCCAGCAGTTTATTAGGCGGCAGCTCCTACAATGAGCAGTTCTTC
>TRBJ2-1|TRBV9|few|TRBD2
CASSVEAGAGEQFF
TGTGCCAGCAGCGTAGAAGCGGGAGCGGGTGAGCAGTTCTTC
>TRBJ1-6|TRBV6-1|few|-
CASMLNSPLHF
TGTGCCAGCATGTTGAATTCACCCCTCCACTTT
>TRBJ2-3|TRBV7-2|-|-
CASSLALGHSGGDTQYF
TGTGCCAGCAGCTTAGCCCTGGGACACTCGGGCGGGGATACGCAGTATTTT
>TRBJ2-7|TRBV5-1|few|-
CASSFLGSDEQYF
TGCGCCAGCAGCTTCCTCGGGTCCGACGAGCAGTACTTC
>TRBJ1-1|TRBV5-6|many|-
CASSLGQITNTEAFF
TGTGCCAGCAGCTTGGGACAGATCACGAACACTGAAGCTTTCTTT
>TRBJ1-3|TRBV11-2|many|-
CATRLAGNTIYF
TGTGCCACCCGGTTGGCCGGAAACACCATATATTTT
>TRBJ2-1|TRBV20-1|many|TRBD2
CSALTTSGRIGEQFF
TGCAGTGCTCTAACGACTAGCGGGAGGATTGGTGAGCAGTTCTTC
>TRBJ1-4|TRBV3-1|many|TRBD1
CASSLWGQGEEKLFF
TGTGCCAGCAGCCTTTGGGGACAGGGAGAAGAAAAACTGTTTTTT
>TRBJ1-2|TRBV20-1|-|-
CSASQGWNYGYTF
TGCAGTGCTAGCCAGGGGTGGAACTATGGCTACACCTTC
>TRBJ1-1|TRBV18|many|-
CASSPVGANTEAFF
TGTGCCAGCTCACCGGTGGGGGCGAACACTGAAGCTTTCTTT
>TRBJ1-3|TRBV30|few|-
CAWRVGLGSGNTIYF
TGTGCCTGGAGGGTAGGGCTAGGCTCTGGAAACACCATATATTTT
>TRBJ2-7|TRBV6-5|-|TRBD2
CASSYWTSGSYEQYF
TGTGCCAGCAGTTACTGGACTAGCGGGAGCTACGAGCAGTACTTC
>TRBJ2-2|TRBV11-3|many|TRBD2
CASSSGLAISNTGELFF
TGTGCCAGCAGCTCCGGACTAGCAATTTCGAACACCGGGGAGCTGTTTTTT
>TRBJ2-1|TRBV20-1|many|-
CSARSLGERGSYNEQFF
TGCAGTGCTAGAAGTTTGGGGGAGAGAGGTTCCTACAATGAGCAGTTCTTC
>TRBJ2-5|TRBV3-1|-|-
CASSRSDAGTQYF
TGTGCCAGCAGCCGTTCTGACGCTGGGACCCAGTACTTC
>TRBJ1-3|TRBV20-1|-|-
CSARTPSNTIYF
TGCAGTGCTAGGACCCCTAGTAACACCATATATTTT
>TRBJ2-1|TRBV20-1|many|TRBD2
CSARGGLAGDNEQFF
TGCAGTGCTAGAGGAGGACTAGCGGGAGACAATGAGCAGTTCTTC
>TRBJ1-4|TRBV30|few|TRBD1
CAYRTGEGSNEKLFF
TGTGCCTACCGGACAGGGGAGGGATCTAATGAAAAACTGTTTTTT
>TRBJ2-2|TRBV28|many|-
CASSLGRGNTGELFF
TGTGCCAGCAGTTTAGGACGGGGAAACACCGGGGAGCTGTTTTTT
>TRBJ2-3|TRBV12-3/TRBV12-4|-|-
CAGSRDSTDTQYF
TGTGCCGGCAGCAGAGACAGCACAGATACGCAGTATTTT
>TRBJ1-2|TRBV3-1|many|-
CASSQDGRYGYTF
TGTGCCAGCAGCCAAGATGGGCGTTATGGCTACACCTTC
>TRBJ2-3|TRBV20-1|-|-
CSARDINTQYF
TGCAGTGCTAGAGATATCAATACGCAGTATTTT
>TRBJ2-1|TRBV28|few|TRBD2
CASSRGLVPNEQFF
TGTGCCAGCAGCCGTGGACTAGTCCCAAATGAGCAGTTCTTC
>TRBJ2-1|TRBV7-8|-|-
CASSLVEGGIQRYNEQFF
TGTGCCAGCAGCTTAGTGGAGGGAGGAATCCAGAGATACAATGAGCAGTTCTTC
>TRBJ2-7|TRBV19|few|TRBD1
CASTPRGTGSYEQYF
TGTGCCAGCACTCCCCGGGGGACAGGATCCTACGAGCAGTACTTC
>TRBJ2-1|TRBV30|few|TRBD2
CAWSGLAGDSPYNEQFF
TGTGCCTGGTCGGGACTAGCGGGAGATAGCCCCTACAATGAGCAGTTCTTC
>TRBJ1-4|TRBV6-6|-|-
CASSYRETNEKLFF
TGTGCCAGCAGTTACCGAGAGACTAATGAAAAACTGTTTTTT
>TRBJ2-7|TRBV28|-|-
CASKRGGSGAGEQYF
TGTGCCAGCAAAAGGGGGGGTTCGGGGGCAGGAGAGCAGTACTTC
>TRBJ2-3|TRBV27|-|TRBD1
CASSLTHRGAPRVDTQYF
TGTGCCAGCAGTTTAACCCACAGGGGGGCACCGAGGGTAGATACGCAGTATTTT
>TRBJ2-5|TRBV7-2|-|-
CASSLVLLQETQYF
TGTGCCAGCAGCTTGGTACTACTCCAAGAGACCCAGTACTTC
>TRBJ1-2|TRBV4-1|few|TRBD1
CASSPPQGALGYTF
TGCGCCAGCAGCCCCCCACAGGGGGCGCTTGGCTACACCTTC
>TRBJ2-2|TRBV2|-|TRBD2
CASRGGPMGTGELFF
TGTGCCAGCCGGGGGGGCCCAATGGGGACCGGGGAGCTGTTTTTT
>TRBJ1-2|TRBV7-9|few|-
CASSLVLTGPRHRYTF
TGTGCCAGCAGCTTAGTCCTAACAGGGCCACGACATCGCTACACCTTC
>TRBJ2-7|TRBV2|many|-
CASRNTGWVANSYEQYF
TGTGCCAGCAGAAATACGGGATGGGTAGCGAACTCCTACGAGCAGTACTTC
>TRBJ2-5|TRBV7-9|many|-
CASSLGLSGAQETQYF
TGTGCCAGCAGCTTAGGGTTGTCAGGGGCCCAAGAGACCCAGTACTTC
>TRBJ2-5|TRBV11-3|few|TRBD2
CAGSLGLAQETQYF
TGTGCCGGCAGCCTAGGACTAGCCCAAGAGACCCAGTACTTC
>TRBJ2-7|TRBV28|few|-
CASSLMGNSYEQYF
TGTGCCAGCAGTTTAATGGGTAACTCCTACGAGCAGTACTTC
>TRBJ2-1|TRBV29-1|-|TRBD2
CSATPGGMQFF
TGCAGCGCGACCCCCGGGGGGATGCAGTTCTTC
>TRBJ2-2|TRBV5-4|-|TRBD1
CASSFSQGIPGELFF
TGTGCCAGCAGCTTCTCACAGGGGATCCCCGGGGAGCTGTTTTTT
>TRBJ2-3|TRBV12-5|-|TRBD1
CASGLVLGTDSSADTQYF
TGTGCTAGTGGTTTGGTGTTGGGGACAGATTCTTCGGCAGATACGCAGTATTTT
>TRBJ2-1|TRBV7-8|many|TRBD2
CASSLTGGPRNEQFF
TGTGCCAGCAGCTTGACGGGAGGGCCGAGGAATGAGCAGTTCTTC